One sample yielded the 18 T cell receptor beta chains listed below, sequenced in a study of blood T cell repertoires in COVID-19. The table came from immunoSEQ multiplex PCR; TCRdb's copy has only in-frame clones and leaves some out. The data contain about 150,000 clones, over 75% of them singletons. Sequencing input: peripheral blood. The origin of the receptors is a woman aged 40 to 50 with acute or convalescent COVID-19.

The V call is TRBV6-2 or TRBV6-3, the J call TRBJ1-1; D is unresolved. CDR1 and CDR2 from the germline V gene are MNHEY and SVGEGT. The CDR3 contains 16 residues. Deletions cut 0 bases from V and 0 bases from J, with 11 bases between. As DNA, the CDR3 is TGTGCCAGCAGTTACTCGTTGAGGGTCATGAACACTGAAGCTTTCTTT. Its protein product is CASSYSLRVMNTEAFF.

The chain employs TRBV19 and TRBJ1-4, with a weak D call TRBD1 (5 bases). The V and J ends lost 3 bases and 4 bases respectively, with 21 bases between them. Germline values: CDR1 LNHDA, CDR2 SQIVND (reference sequence). This CDR3 contains 18 residues. Here the CDR3 DNA reads TGTGCCAGTAGTATCAAAAGCAGGGTTGGTTCCAGTAATGAAAAACTGTTTTTT. Its protein product is CASSIKSRVGSSNEKLFF.

Only a few counts were recorded for this clone. The rearrangement uses TRBV5-6 and TRBJ2-2; D perhaps matches TRBD2 (6 bases). There are 14 residues in the CDR3. V was pared by 0 bases and J by 6 bases, with 9 bases between. Germline V gene data show CDR1 as SGHDT and CDR2 as YYEEEE. The CDR3 sequence: CASSLGDSAGELFF. The CDR3 DNA reads TGTGCCAGCAGCTTGGGGGACTCGGCCGGGGAGCTGTTTTTT.

V and J are TRBV6-1 and TRBJ2-1; TRBD2 matches 10 bases. Losses at the gene ends were 3 bases for V and 4 bases for J; bases not matched to a gene: 9. CDR3 length equals 17 residues. Germline V CDR1 and CDR2: MNHNS, SASEGT. This CDR3 reads CASSERHYSGGYNEQFF. In DNA form, the CDR3 reads TGTGCCAGCAGTGAGCGGCACTATAGCGGGGGGTACAATGAGCAGTTCTTC.

The chain has TRBV4-2 and TRBJ1-4; the D is unclear. Trimming removed 7 bases at V and 8 bases at J, with 17 bases between. The CDR3 consists of 14 residues. CDR1 is LGHNA, CDR2 YNFKEQ, per germline. The CDR3 protein is CASKTDENPEKLFF. In DNA form, the CDR3 reads TGTGCCAGCAAGACTGACGAAAACCCCGAAAAACTGTTTTTT.

This clone was counted a few times. The chain recombines TRBV4-1 with TRBJ1-6; the match to TRBD1 covers 7 bases. The CDR3 length is 15 residues. CDR1 is MGHRA and CDR2 is YSYEKL in the germline V gene. V lost 8 bases, J lost 6 bases, and 10 bases stayed unmatched. CDR3: CASLIRWDSNSPLHF. CDR3 in DNA: TGCGCCAGCTTAATCCGCTGGGACAGTAATTCACCCCTCCACTTT.

The chain carries TRBV19 and TRBJ2-3; TRBD1 matches at 7 bases. Germline-derived CDR1 and CDR2 are LNHDA and SQIVND (reference sequence). The CDR3 spans 16 residues. The V and J ends lost 5 bases and 1 base, in that order; junction bases with no gene match: 9. The CDR3 loop is CASSDLRDSRTDTQYF. Here the CDR3 DNA reads TGTGCCAGTAGTGACCTCCGGGACAGCCGCACAGATACGCAGTATTTT.

The chain carries TRBV13 and TRBJ2-1; 11 bases are a match to TRBD1. Germline-derived CDR1 and CDR2 are PRHDT and FYEKMQ (reference sequence). The CDR3 is made up of 13 amino acids. V lost 4 bases to trimming and J lost 10 bases; unmatched junction nucleotides: 3. CDR3 in amino acids: CASSSDRGREQFF. CDR3 nucleotide sequence: TGTGCCAGCAGCTCGGACAGGGGGCGGGAGCAGTTCTTC.

This rearrangement joins TRBV2 to TRBJ1-2; the D gene is possibly TRBD1 (5 bases). The germline V gene has CDR1 SNHLY and CDR2 FYNNEI. Trimming pared 7 bases from V and 4 bases from J, leaving 16 bases between. CDR3 size: 14 residues. The CDR3 DNA follows: TGTGCCAGCATCGCAGGGTTAATCCGCTATGGCTACACCTTC. The encoded protein is CASIAGLIRYGYTF.

DNA of the CDR3: TGTGCCAGCACGGGCTCTGGGGCCAACGTCCTGACTTTC. It yields the protein CASTGSGANVLTF. The rearrangement links TRBV2 to TRBJ2-6; D remains ambiguous. This CDR3 comprises 13 residues. The V end lost 7 bases, the J end lost 0 bases, and 4 bases lay between the germline ends. Germline loops: CDR1 SNHLY, CDR2 FYNNEI.

The CDR3 nucleotides are TGTGCCAGCAGCCAAGAGAGGATGCGGGCTAACTATGGCTACACCTTC. Amino acid sequence: CASSQERMRANYGYTF. J is TRBJ1-2 and V is TRBV4-2; D unresolved. Trimming left V 0 bases short and J 0 bases short, with 11 bases between. The CDR3 runs 16 residues. The germline gives CDR1 LGHNA, CDR2 YNFKEQ.

The gene calls are TRBV27 and TRBJ2-1; 10 bases line up with TRBD2. Germline CDR1 MNHEY, CDR2 SMNVEV (reference sequence). Trimming cost V 4 bases and J 9 bases; bases outside gene matches: 6. The CDR3 totals 14 residues. In DNA, the CDR3 is TGTGCCAGCAGTTGGAGCGGGAGGGCCGGTGAGCAGTTCTTC. Its protein is CASSWSGRAGEQFF.

This chain links TRBV29-1 with TRBJ1-2, with 9 bases identical to TRBD1. The CDR3 loop spans 15 amino acids. CDR1 is SQVTM and CDR2 is ANQGSEA in the germline V gene. Trimming cost V 5 bases and J 2 bases; bases outside gene matches: 9. CDR3 coding DNA: TGCAGCGTTTTTGACAGGGGGAACTCAAACTATGGCTACACCTTC. Translation gives CSVFDRGNSNYGYTF.

This rearrangement joins TRBV5-1 to TRBJ2-1, with D possibly being TRBD2 (5 bases). The CDR3 runs to 14 residues. With 0 bases removed from V and 5 bases from J, the gap between germline ends came to 9 bases. Germline V gene lookup returns CDR1 SGHRS and CDR2 YFSETQ. The CDR3 DNA sequence: TGCGCCAGCAGCTTGGATACTAGAAACAATGAGCAGTTCTTC. Amino acid sequence: CASSLDTRNNEQFF.

The chain couples TRBV7-9 to TRBJ1-4, with D unclear. Germline CDR1 and CDR2: SEHNR and FQNEAQ (reference sequence). Deletions cut 2 bases from V and 3 bases from J, with 16 bases between. The CDR3 has 17 residues. The CDR3 region has the DNA TGTGCCAGCAGCTTAAGGACTTCTGCTCCGGCTAATGAAAAACTGTTTTTT. Translating it yields CASSLRTSAPANEKLFF.

J is TRBJ2-1 and V is TRBV30; possibly TRBD2 for D (5 bases). The CDR3 has 12 residues. V gave up 6 bases and J gave up 7 bases, with 13 bases separating them. Germline CDR1 reads GTSNPN; CDR2 reads SVGIG (reference sequence). Here the CDR3 DNA reads TGTGCCTGCAGTCCAGGAGGTAATGAGCAGTTCTTC. This translates into CACSPGGNEQFF.

The chain links TRBV9 to TRBJ1-2; D not resolved. The germline V and J ends were trimmed by 0 bases and 3 bases, with 9 bases remaining between them. The CDR3 has 14 amino acids. Germline CDR1 is SGDLS and CDR2 is YYNGEE. The CDR3 loop reads CASSVVPGHYGYTF. CDR3 DNA sequence: TGTGCCAGCAGCGTAGTCCCAGGCCACTATGGCTACACCTTC.

The gene calls are TRBV7-9 and TRBJ2-1; D gene uncertain. The germline V and J ends were trimmed by 1 base and 10 bases, with 8 bases remaining between them. The CDR3 spans 12 residues. Germline V gene data show CDR1 as SEHNR and CDR2 as FQNEAQ (reference sequence). CDR3 in amino acids: CASSLVYPEQFF. CDR3 coding DNA: TGTGCCAGCAGCTTAGTTTATCCGGAGCAGTTCTTC.